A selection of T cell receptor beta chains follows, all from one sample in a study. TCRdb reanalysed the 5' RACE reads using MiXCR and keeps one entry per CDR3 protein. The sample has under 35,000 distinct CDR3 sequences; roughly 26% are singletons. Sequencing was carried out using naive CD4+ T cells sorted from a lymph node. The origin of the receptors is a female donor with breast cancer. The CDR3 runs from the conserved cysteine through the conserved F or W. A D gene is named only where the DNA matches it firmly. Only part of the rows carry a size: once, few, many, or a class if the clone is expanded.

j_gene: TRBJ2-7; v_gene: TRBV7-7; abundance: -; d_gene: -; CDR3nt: TGTGCTAGCAGCCCACAGGCCTCCTACGAGCAGTACTTC; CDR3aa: CASSPQASYEQYF
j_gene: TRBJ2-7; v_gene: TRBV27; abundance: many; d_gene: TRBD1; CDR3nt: TGTGCCAGCAGCTCTATCGGGACAGCCTACGAGCAGTACTTC; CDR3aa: CASSSIGTAYEQYF
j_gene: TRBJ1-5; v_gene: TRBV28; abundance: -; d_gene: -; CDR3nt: TGTGCCAGCAGCCGGGGACGGGCGGCCCAGCATTTT; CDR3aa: CASSRGRAAQHF
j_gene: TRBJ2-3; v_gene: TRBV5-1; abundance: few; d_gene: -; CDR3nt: TGCGCCAGCAGCTGGGGTCAGTCCGAAGATACGCAGTATTTT; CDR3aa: CASSWGQSEDTQYF
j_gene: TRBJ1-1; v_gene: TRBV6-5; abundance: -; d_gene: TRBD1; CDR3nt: TGTGCCAGCGGCACCGGGACAGGGGGCACTGAAGCTTTCTTT; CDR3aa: CASGTGTGGTEAFF
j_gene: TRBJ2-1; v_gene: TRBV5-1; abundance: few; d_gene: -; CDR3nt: TGCGCCAGCAGCTTAGTAGCGGACGCCTACAATGAGCAGTTCTTC; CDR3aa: CASSLVADAYNEQFF
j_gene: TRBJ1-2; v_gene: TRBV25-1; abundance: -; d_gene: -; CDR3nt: TGTGCCAGCAAGGGGGAAGTGGCCTATGGCTACACCTTC; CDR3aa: CASKGEVAYGYTF
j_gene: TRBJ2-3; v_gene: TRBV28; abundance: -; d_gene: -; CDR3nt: TGTGCCAGCAGTTTCCTCCTACGGGACGGGGTAGGGGATACGCAGTATTTT; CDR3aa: CASSFLLRDGVGDTQYF
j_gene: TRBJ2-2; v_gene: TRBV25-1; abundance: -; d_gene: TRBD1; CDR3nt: TGTGCCAGCAGTGAATCGGGACAGGACACCGGGGAGCTGTTTTTT; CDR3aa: CASSESGQDTGELFF
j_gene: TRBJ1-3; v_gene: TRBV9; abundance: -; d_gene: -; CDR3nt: TGTGCCAGCAGCATCACAGCCACCAACTCTGGAAACACCATATATTTT; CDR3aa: CASSITATNSGNTIYF
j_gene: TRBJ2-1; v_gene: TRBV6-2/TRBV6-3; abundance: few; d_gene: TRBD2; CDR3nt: TGTGCCAGCACCTCGACTAGCGGGAGGGCCTATGAGCAGTTCTTC; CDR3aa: CASTSTSGRAYEQFF
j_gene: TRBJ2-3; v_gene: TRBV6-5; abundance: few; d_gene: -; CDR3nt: TGTGCCAGCAGTTACGGACCCGGGTCGGCAGATACGCAGTATTTT; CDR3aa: CASSYGPGSADTQYF
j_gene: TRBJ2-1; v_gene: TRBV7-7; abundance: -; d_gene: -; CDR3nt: TGTGCCAGCAGCTTGAGCGGAGACTACAATGAGCAGTTCTTC; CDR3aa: CASSLSGDYNEQFF
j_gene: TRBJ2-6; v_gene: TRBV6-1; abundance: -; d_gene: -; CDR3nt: TGTGCCAGCAGGGGGCAGGTCTCTGGGGCCAACGTCCTGACTTTC; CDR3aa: CASRGQVSGANVLTF
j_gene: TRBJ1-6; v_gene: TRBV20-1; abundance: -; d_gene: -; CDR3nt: TGCAGTGCTAGAGACTGGGGCTGGTATAATTCACCCCTCCACTTT; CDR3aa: CSARDWGWYNSPLHF
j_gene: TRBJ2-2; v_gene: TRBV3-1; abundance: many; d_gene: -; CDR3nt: TGTGCCAGCAGCCATAACACCGGGGAGCTGTTTTTT; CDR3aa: CASSHNTGELFF
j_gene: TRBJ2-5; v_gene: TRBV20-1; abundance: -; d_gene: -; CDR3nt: TGCAGTGCTAGAGCGGGAGAGGAAAAGACCCAGTACTTC; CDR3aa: CSARAGEEKTQYF
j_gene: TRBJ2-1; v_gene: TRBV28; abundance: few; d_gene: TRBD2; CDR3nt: TGTGCCAGCAGTCCCTCGAGCGGGAGGGCTAGGCTGAATGAGCAGTTCTTC; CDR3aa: CASSPSSGRARLNEQFF
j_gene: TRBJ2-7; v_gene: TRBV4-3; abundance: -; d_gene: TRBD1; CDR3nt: TGCGCCAGCAGCCCAGGGACAGGGGGATTGGAGCTGTACTTC; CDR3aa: CASSPGTGGLELYF
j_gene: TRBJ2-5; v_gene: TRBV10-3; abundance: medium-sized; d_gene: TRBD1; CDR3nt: TGTGCCACCGCCGGGACAGCTCAAGAGACCCAGTACTTC; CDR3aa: CATAGTAQETQYF
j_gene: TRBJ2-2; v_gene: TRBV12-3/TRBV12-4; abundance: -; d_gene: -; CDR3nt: TGTGCCAGCAGTACCGGCGGGGAGCTGTTTTTT; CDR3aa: CASSTGGELFF
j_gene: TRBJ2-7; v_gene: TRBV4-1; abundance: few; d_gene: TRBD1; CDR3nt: TGCGCCAGCAGCCAAATTGATTTTATCGGGACAGGAGACTACGAGCAGTACTTC; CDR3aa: CASSQIDFIGTGDYEQYF
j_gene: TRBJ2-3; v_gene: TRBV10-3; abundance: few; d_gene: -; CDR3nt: TGTGCCGTATCGGTGGGCACAGATACGCAGTATTTT; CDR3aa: CAVSVGTDTQYF
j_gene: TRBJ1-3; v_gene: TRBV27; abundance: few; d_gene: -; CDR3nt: TGTGCCAGCAGTTTATCAGGGTTTGGTGGAAACACCATATATTTT; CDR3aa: CASSLSGFGGNTIYF
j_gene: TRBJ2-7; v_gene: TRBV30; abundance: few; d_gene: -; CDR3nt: TGTGCCTGGGCCCCTTTATACCCAGGGGACGAGCAGTACTTC; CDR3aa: CAWAPLYPGDEQYF
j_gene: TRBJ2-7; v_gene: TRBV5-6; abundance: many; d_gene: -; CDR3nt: TGTGCCAGCAGCTTGGCCTCGGGGGGCTGGGTATCCTACGAGCAGTACTTC; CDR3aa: CASSLASGGWVSYEQYF
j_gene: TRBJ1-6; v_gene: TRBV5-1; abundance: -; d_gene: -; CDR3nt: TGCGCCAGCAGCTTGACCGACTCGGGACATTCACCCCTCCACTTT; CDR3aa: CASSLTDSGHSPLHF
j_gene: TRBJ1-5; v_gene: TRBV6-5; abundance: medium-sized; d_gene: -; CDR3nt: TGTGCCAGCAGTCCCGCTGGCAGGGGCAATCAGCCCCAGCATTTT; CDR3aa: CASSPAGRGNQPQHF
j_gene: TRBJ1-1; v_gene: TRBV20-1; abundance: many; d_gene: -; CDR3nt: TGCAGTGCCAGTCAATCGGGGGGAATGGACACTGAAGCTTTCTTT; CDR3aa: CSASQSGGMDTEAFF
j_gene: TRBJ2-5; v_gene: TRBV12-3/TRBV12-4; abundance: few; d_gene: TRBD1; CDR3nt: TGTGCCAGCAGTGGAGCCGGACAGGGCGAAGAGACCCAGTACTTC; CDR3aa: CASSGAGQGEETQYF
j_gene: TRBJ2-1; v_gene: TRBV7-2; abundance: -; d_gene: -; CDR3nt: TGTGCCAGCAGCTTATCTCCAGCGGATTTCTCCTACAATGAGCAGTTCTTC; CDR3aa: CASSLSPADFSYNEQFF
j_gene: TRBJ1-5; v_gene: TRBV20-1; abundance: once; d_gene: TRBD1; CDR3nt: TGCAGTGCTAGGGCCATCGACAGGGGATCGATTCAGCCCCAGCATTTT; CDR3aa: CSARAIDRGSIQPQHF
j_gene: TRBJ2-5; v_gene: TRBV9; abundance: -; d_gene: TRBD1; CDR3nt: TGTGCCAGCAGCGTAGAGGCGGGACTCGGACAGGGAAAAGAGACCCAGTACTTC; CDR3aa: CASSVEAGLGQGKETQYF
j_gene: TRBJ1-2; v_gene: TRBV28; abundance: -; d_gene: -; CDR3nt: TGTGCCAGCAGCGACTCTAGGGGTCTCCGTGGCTATGGCTACACCTTC; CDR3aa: CASSDSRGLRGYGYTF
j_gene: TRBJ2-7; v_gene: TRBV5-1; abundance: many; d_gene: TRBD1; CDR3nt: TGCGCCAGCAGCGACCCCGGGACAGGGGCTCACGAGCAGTACTTC; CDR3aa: CASSDPGTGAHEQYF
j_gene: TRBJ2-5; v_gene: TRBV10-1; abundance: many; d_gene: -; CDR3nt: TGCGCCAGCAGTTCGGTGCAGGGCGAGACCCAGTACTTC; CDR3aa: CASSSVQGETQYF
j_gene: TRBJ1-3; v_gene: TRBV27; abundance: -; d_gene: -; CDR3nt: TGTGCCAGCAGTCACACAGGGAATGGAAACACCATATATTTT; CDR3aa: CASSHTGNGNTIYF
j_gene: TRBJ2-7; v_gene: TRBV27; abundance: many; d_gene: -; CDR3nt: TGTGCCAGCAGTTCCCTTAGACAGGTGAGCTCCTACGAGCAGTACTTC; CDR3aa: CASSSLRQVSSYEQYF
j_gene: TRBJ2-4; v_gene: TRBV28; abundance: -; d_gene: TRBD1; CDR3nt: TGTGCCAGCAGTTTGTGGCAGGGGGCGTTCGGAAACATTCAGTACTTC; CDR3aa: CASSLWQGAFGNIQYF
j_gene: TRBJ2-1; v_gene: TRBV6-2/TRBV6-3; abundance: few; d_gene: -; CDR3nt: TGTGCCAGCAGTTACGGGCTCAACAATGAGCAGTTCTTC; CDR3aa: CASSYGLNNEQFF
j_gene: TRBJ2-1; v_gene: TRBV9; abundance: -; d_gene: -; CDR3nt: TGTGCCAGCAGCACTGGTGGGAGGGGGGCCAATGAGCAGTTCTTC; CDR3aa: CASSTGGRGANEQFF
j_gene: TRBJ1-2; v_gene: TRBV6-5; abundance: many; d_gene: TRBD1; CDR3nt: TGTGCCAGCAGTTACTCAGGACAGGGGGCAATAGGCTACACCTTC; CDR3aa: CASSYSGQGAIGYTF
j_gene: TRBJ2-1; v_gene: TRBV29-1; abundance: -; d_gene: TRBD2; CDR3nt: TGCAGCGTAGAGACTAGCGGGTTGTACAATGAGCAGTTCTTC; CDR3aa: CSVETSGLYNEQFF
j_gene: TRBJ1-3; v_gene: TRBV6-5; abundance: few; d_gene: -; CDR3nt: TGTGCCAGCAGTTACTCAAGACAGAACTCTGGAAACACCATATATTTT; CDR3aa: CASSYSRQNSGNTIYF
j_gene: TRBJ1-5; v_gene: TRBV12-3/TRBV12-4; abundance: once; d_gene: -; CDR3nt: TGTGCCAGCAGTTTGAGGAGCGGGGGGGCTACAGATACGCAGCATTTT; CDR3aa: CASSLRSGGATDTQHF